What follows are 15 T cell receptor beta chains derived from one specimen sequenced in a study of Graves' ophthalmopathy and Graves' hyperthyroidism. Researchers took RNA transcripts and amplified TCR beta CDR3 regions from them. Second-round multiplex PCR followed a first-round RT-PCR using HTBI primers. TCRdb ran MiXCR on the multiplex PCR reads and lists one entry per CDR3 protein. Here the sample spans 300,000 to 350,000 distinct CDR3 sequences, about a sixth being singletons. The sample taken for sequencing was peripheral blood. Every receptor here comes from an adult man with Graves' ophthalmopathy.

At least ten counts were recorded for this clonotype. The chain recombines TRBV12-3 or TRBV12-4 with TRBJ2-7; 7 bases map to TRBD1. The junction had 6 bases not matched to a gene; V was cut back by 3 bases and J by 7 bases. The CDR3 consists of 13 residues. The CDR3 coding sequence is TGTGCCAGCAGTTTCGACAGGGCTCGAGAGCAGTACTTC. It encodes CASSFDRAREQYF.

This clonotype was detected many times. The chain uses TRBV15 and TRBJ2-2; 7 bases agree with TRBD2. CDR1 is LNHNV and CDR2 is YYDKDF in the germline V gene (reference sequence). This CDR3 comprises 16 residues. The junction had 8 bases not matched to a gene; V was cut back by 0 bases and J by 7 bases. The CDR3, as DNA: TGTGCCACCAGCAGAGATTGGGCGGGAGCGGACGGGGAGCTGTTTTTT. It translates to CATSRDWAGADGELFF.

In its sample, this clonotype was seen a few times. One end of the junction does not line up with germline, which may come from a read error. The V gene is TRBV28, the J gene TRBJ1-6, with D perhaps matching TRBD1 (6 bases). The CDR3 has 13 amino acids. Germline V CDR1 and CDR2: MDHEN, SYDVKM. The chain's CDR3 is CGSRRTANLPLHF. Here the CDR3 DNA reads TGTGGCAGCAGAAGGACAGCTAATTTACCCCTCCACTTT.

This clonotype was picked up many times. The chain is built from TRBV2 and TRBJ1-5; D gene ambiguous. Germline V gene sequence: CDR1 SNHLY, CDR2 FYNNEI. The CDR3 is 12 residues long. Trimming took 4 bases from V and 5 from J, leaving 6 bases between them. The CDR3 DNA reads TGTGCCAGCAGTGGGCAGCATCAGCCCCAGCATTTT. This codes for CASSGQHQPQHF.

This clonotype was seen ten or more times. The chain combines TRBV5-1 with TRBJ1-1; D unresolved. Trimming took off 1 base at V and 2 bases at J, with 12 bases between the two ends. The CDR3 is 15 residues long. Germline CDR1 SGHRS, CDR2 YFSETQ. Here the CDR3 DNA reads TGCGCCAGCAGCTTGACAACCCCGACAAACACTGAAGCTTTCTTT. Amino acids: CASSLTTPTNTEAFF.

This clonotype was counted ten times or more. V and J are TRBV19 and TRBJ1-1; TRBD1 might be the D (5 bases). The CDR3 totals 14 residues. V was pared by 6 bases and J by 0 bases, with 11 bases between. CDR1 is LNHDA and CDR2 is SQIVND in the germline V gene (reference sequence). CDR3 loop: CASSAGYMNTEAFF. The CDR3 DNA reads TGTGCCAGTAGCGCAGGGTACATGAACACTGAAGCTTTCTTT.

This clonotype has at least ten counts. The genes are TRBV2 and TRBJ2-2, with TRBD2 matching 9 bases. V shed 6 bases and J 5 bases; nucleotides not matched to a gene: 13. The germline gives CDR1 SNHLY, CDR2 FYNNEI. The CDR3 spans 17 residues. CDR3 nucleotides: TGTGCCAGCAGCCTGGGCAGCGGGGGGTCGGGTACCGGGGAGCTGTTTTTT. Translated, it gives CASSLGSGGSGTGELFF.

To note about this clonotype: It may be a read error: a sequence one base away is much more abundant. The chain carries TRBV13 and TRBJ1-2; a weak D match, TRBD1 (6 bases). The V end lost 5 bases, the J end lost 8 bases, and 12 bases lay between the germline ends. This CDR3 is built from 12 residues. CDR1 PRHDT and CDR2 FYEKMQ come from the germline V gene (reference sequence). The CDR3: CASSRDRRGYTF. CDR3 DNA: TGTGCCAGCAGCCGAGACAGGCGGGGCTACACCTTC.

This clonotype was observed at least ten times. V is TRBV6-5 and J is TRBJ2-7; 9 bases map to TRBD1. Germline CDR1 reads MNHEY; CDR2 reads SVGAGI. This CDR3 region has 15 residues. Trimming removed 4 bases from V and 6 bases from J; junction bases left unmatched: 10. CDR3 residues: CASSSSGTGSREQYF. The CDR3 DNA sequence: TGTGCCAGCAGTTCCTCCGGGACAGGGTCCCGCGAGCAGTACTTC.

This clonotype occurred many times. The gene calls are TRBV4-1 and TRBJ2-5; 9 bases align to TRBD2. CDR1 and CDR2 (germline): MGHRA, YSYEKL. The CDR3 is made up of 17 amino acids. With 0 bases clipped from V and 4 bases from J, the junction kept 9 bases outside the gene matches. Written as DNA, the CDR3 is TGCGCCAGCAGCCAAGATCTTCTAGCGGGACTGAGAGAGACCCAGTACTTC. Amino acid sequence: CASSQDLLAGLRETQYF.

The table lists this clonotype with many counts. The chain is built from TRBV5-1 and TRBJ2-7, with unresolved D. The CDR3 has 13 amino acids. V shed 5 bases and J shed 4 bases, with 13 bases lying between them. CDR1 is SGHRS and CDR2 is YFSETQ in the germline V gene. CDR3 DNA sequence: TGCGCCAGCAGGGACGTCGACAAGTACGAGCAGTACTTC. Protein product: CASRDVDKYEQYF.

This clonotype was observed at least ten times. This chain uses TRBV2 with TRBJ1-5; TRBD1 is a possible D gene (5 bases). The germline gives CDR1 SNHLY, CDR2 FYNNEI. This CDR3 has 12 amino acids. V lost 3 bases, J lost 6 bases, and 6 bases lay in between. DNA of the CDR3: TGTGCCAGCAGTGAGGGGCCTCAGCCCCAGCATTTT. Translating gives CASSEGPQPQHF.

This clonotype was counted at least ten times. The chain uses TRBV6-5 and TRBJ2-7, with no clear D. Germline CDR1 is MNHEY and CDR2 is SVGAGI. The CDR3 runs to 12 residues. The V gene lost 7 bases and the J gene lost 1 base, with 8 bases spanning the gap. The CDR3 region is CASTGRSYEQYF. The CDR3 DNA reads as TGTGCCAGCACCGGACGGTCCTACGAGCAGTACTTC.

This chain joins TRBV6-4 and TRBJ2-7; 9 bases align to TRBD1. The V and J ends lost 4 bases and 2 bases, in that order; junction bases with no gene match: 12. There are 17 residues in the CDR3. Germline CDR1 reads MRHNA; CDR2 reads SNTAGT. The CDR3 loop is CASSVSLPGQGPYEQYF. DNA for the CDR3: TGTGCCAGCAGTGTCTCCCTCCCGGGACAGGGACCCTACGAGCAGTACTTC.

This clonotype was seen many times. The chain carries TRBV19 and TRBJ2-1, with TRBD2 matching 10 bases. Trimming at V came to 3 bases and at J to 4 bases, leaving 6 bases not matched to a gene. This CDR3 spans 16 amino acids. The germline V gene encodes CDR1 LNHDA and CDR2 SQIVND (reference sequence). The CDR3 DNA is TGTGCCAGTAGTATTAGGACTAGCGGACTTTACAATGAGCAGTTCTTC. Protein: CASSIRTSGLYNEQFF.